A single sample is the source of the 7 T cell receptor beta chains below, sequenced in a study of shared clonotypes between healthy human individuals (dated by TCRdb to about 2020). Receptor libraries were prepared by the immunoSEQ multiplex PCR assay. The source is immuneACCESS, and TCRdb retained only in-frame sequences with V and J called. Part of the clones is not carried over; for the studies checked, unresolved V genes explain less than half of this, and the remainder is unexplained. The sample records a few hundred thousand clones, roughly 70% of which are singletons. The top ten clonotypes cover approximately 10% of the sample. Sequencing input: memory CD4+ T cells sorted from blood. The meaning of the sample's cell subset or site label: CD45RA-negative fraction. The receptors stem from a young man in good health.

V is TRBV7-3 and J is TRBJ1-1; D perhaps matches TRBD1 (5 bases). CDR1 is SGHTA, CDR2 FQGTGA, per germline. The CDR3 runs to 14 residues. V lost 2 bases to trimming and J lost 5 bases, with 12 bases between them. The CDR3 DNA is TGTGCCAGCAGCTTAGTAGGGGTGGGGACTGAAGCTTTCTTT. Amino acids: CASSLVGVGTEAFF.

J is TRBJ1-1 and V is TRBV5-1; D unresolved. This CDR3 spans 13 amino acids. V lost 0 bases and J 10 bases, leaving 13 bases between the germline ends. Germline loops: CDR1 SGHRS, CDR2 YFSETQ. The CDR3 coding sequence is TGCGCCAGCAGCTTGGATGCCCAGATGGGAGCTTTCTTT. This sequence encodes CASSLDAQMGAFF.

CDR3 bases: TGTGCCAGCAGTAAAGGGGGTAGCTGGGGCAGGGGCCCACCGAGGGAGCTGTTTTTT. This sequence encodes CASSKGGSWGRGPPRELFF. V usage is TRBV5-4 and J usage is TRBJ2-2; weak D call: TRBD1 (6 bases). Trimming cost V 5 bases and J 9 bases, with 32 bases left between them. Germline V gives CDR1 SGHNT, CDR2 YYREEE (reference sequence). This CDR3 is built from 19 residues.

Concerning this clone itself: The same CDR3 arises from other DNA sequences in this sample as well. This sequence joins TRBV29-1 and TRBJ2-6; D remains unclear. The CDR3 loop spans 13 amino acids. Germline values: CDR1 SQVTM, CDR2 ANQGSEA. V dropped 3 bases and J dropped 1 base, with 4 bases sitting between them. The CDR3 reads CSVEGSGANVLTF. The CDR3 DNA reads TGCAGCGTTGAGGGGTCTGGGGCCAACGTCCTGACTTTC. Using reference TRBV29-1 and TRBJ2-6 for the parts outside the CDR3, the full variable domain is SAVISQKPSRDICQRGTSLTIQCQVDSQVTMMFWYRQQPGQSLTLIATANQGSEATYESGFVIDKFPISRPNLTFSTLTVSNMSPEDSSIYLCSVEGSGANVLTFGAGSRLTVL.

The chain couples TRBV6-5 to TRBJ2-7, with 7 bases lining up with TRBD1. Germline values: CDR1 MNHEY, CDR2 SVGAGI. The V and J ends lost 4 bases and 4 bases, in that order; junction bases with no gene match: 13. The CDR3 has 16 amino acids. The CDR3 loop reads CASSLSGQFFVYEQYF. CDR3 nucleotides: TGTGCCAGCAGTTTGTCGGGACAGTTTTTTGTATACGAGCAGTACTTC.

The genes are TRBV5-6 and TRBJ1-2; D is perhaps TRBD1 (5 bases). This CDR3 has 13 amino acids. The V gene's germline CDR1 is SGHDT and CDR2 YYEEEE. Between the trimmed V and J ends, which lost 3 bases and 7 bases, there was a span of 13 bases. Here the CDR3 DNA reads TGTGCCAGCAGCTCCGGCAGGGCGGGTGGCTACACCTTC. Its protein is CASSSGRAGGYTF. The full variable domain, completed using reference TRBV5-6 and TRBJ1-2, is DAGVTQSPTHLIKTRGQQVTLRCSPKSGHDTVSWYQQALGQGPQFIFQYYEEEERQRGNFPDRFSGHQFPNYSSELNVNALLLGDSALYLCASSSGRAGGYTFGSGTRLTVV.

The V and J genes are TRBV19 and TRBJ2-7; D perhaps matches TRBD1 (9 bases). Germline lookup yields CDR1 LNHDA and CDR2 SQIVND (reference sequence). With 3 bases removed from V and 6 bases from J, the gap between germline ends came to 15 bases. This CDR3 region has 14 residues. The CDR3 DNA follows: TGTGCCAGTAGTATCGGACAGGGGACTAGCGAGCAGTACTTC. Translating it yields CASSIGQGTSEQYF.